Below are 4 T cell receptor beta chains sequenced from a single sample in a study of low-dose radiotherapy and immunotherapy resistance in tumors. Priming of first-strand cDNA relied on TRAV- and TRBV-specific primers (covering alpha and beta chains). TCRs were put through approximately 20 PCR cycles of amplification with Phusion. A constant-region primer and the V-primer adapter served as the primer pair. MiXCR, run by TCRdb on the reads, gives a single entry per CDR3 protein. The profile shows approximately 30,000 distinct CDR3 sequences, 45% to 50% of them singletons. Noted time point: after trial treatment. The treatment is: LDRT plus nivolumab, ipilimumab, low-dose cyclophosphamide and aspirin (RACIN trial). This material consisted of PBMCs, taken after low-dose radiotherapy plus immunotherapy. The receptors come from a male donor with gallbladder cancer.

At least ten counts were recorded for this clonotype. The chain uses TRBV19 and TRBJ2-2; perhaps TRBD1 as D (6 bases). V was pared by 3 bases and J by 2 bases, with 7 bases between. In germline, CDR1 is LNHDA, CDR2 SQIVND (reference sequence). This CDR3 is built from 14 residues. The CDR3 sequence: CASSMGHNTGELFF. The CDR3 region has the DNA TGTGCCAGTAGTATGGGACACAACACCGGGGAGCTGTTTTTT. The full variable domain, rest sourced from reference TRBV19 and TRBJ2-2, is DGGITQSPKYLFRKEGQNVTLSCEQNLNHDAMYWYRQDPGQGLRLIYYSQIVNDFQKGDIAEGYSVSREKKESFPLTVTSAQKNPTAFYLCASSMGHNTGELFFGEGSRLTVL.

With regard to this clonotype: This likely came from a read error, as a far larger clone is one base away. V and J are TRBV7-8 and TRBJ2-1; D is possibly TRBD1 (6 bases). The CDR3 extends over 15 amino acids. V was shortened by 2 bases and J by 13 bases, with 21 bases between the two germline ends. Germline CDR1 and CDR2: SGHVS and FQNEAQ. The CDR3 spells CASSLSDRRQETQFF. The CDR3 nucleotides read TGTGCCAGCAGCTTAAGTGACAGGCGCCAAGAGACCCAGTTCTTC.

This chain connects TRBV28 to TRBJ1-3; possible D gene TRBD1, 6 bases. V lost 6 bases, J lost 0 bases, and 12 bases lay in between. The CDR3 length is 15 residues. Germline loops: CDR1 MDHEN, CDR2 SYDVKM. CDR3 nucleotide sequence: TGTGCCAGCAGAAAGGGGGACCTCTCTGGAAACACCATATATTTT. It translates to CASRKGDLSGNTIYF.

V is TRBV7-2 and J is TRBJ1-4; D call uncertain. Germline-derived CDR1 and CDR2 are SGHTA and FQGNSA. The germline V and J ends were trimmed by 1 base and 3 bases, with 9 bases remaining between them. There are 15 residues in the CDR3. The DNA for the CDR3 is TGTGCCAGCAGCTTAGATAGGGCGGCTAATGAAAAACTGTTTTTT. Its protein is CASSLDRAANEKLFF. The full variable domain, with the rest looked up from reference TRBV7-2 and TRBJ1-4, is GAGVSQSPSNKVTEKGKDVELRCDPISGHTALYWYRQSLGQGLEFLIYFQGNSAPDKSGLPSDRFSAERTGGSVSTLTIQRTQQEDSAVYLCASSLDRAANEKLFFGSGTQLSVL.